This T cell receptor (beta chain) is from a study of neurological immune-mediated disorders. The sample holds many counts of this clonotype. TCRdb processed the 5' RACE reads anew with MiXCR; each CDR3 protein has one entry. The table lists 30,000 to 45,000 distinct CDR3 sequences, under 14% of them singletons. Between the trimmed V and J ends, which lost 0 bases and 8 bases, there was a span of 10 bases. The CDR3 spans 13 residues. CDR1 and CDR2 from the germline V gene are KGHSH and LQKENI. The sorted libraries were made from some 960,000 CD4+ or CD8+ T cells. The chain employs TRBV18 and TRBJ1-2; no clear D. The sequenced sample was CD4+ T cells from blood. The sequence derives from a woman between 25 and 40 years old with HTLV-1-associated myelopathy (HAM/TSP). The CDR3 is CASSPPVGNGYTF. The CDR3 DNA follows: TGTGCCAGCTCACCACCGGTCGGCAACGGCTACACCTTC.